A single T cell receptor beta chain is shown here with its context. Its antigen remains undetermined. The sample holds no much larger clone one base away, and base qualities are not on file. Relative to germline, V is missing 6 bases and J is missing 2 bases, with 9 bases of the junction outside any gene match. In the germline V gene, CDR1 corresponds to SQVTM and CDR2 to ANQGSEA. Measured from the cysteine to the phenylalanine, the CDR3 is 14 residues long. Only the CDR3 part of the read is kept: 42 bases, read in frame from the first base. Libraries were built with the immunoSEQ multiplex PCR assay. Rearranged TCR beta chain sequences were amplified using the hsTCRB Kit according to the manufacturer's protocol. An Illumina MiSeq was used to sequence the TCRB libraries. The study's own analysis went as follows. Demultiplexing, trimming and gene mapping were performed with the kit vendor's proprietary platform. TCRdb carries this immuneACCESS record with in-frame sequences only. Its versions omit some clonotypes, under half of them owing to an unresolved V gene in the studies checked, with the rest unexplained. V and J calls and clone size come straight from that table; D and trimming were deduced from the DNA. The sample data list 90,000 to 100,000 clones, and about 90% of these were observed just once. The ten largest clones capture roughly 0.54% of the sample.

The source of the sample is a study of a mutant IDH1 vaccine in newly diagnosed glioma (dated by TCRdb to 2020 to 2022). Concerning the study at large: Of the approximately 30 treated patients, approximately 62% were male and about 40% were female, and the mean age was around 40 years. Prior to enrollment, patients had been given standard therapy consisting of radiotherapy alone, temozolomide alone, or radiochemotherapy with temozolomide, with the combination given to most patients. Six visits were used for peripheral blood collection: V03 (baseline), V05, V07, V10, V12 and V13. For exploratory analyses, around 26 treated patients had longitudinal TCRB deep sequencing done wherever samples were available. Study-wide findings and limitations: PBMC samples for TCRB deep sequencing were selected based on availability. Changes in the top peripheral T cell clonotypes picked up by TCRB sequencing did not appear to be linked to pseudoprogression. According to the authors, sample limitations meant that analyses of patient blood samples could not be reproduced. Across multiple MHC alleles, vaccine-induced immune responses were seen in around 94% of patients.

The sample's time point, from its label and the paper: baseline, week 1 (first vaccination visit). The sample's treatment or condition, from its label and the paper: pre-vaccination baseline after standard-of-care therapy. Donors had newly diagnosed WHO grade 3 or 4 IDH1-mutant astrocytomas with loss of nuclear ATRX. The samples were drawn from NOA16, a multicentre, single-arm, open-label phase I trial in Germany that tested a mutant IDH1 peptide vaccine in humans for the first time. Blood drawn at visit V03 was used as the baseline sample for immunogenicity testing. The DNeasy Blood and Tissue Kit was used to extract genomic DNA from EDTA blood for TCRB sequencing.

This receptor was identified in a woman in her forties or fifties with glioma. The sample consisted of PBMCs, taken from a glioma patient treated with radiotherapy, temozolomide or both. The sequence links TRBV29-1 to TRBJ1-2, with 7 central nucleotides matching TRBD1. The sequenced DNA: TGCAGCGTCCCTTACCTGACAGGGAACTATGGCTACACCTTC. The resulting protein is CSVPYLTGNYGYTF.